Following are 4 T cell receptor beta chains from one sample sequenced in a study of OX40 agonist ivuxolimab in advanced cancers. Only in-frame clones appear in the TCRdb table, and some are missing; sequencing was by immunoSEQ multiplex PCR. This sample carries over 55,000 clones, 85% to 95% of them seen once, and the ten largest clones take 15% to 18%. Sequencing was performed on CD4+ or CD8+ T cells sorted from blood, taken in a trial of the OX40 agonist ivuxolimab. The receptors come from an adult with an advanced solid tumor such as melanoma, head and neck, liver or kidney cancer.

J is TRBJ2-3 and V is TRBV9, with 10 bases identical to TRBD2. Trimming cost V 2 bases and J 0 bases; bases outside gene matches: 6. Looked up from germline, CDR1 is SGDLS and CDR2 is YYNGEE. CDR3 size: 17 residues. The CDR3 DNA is TGTGCCAGCAGCGTTAGCGGGGGGACCTACAGCACAGATACGCAGTATTTT. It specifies CASSVSGGTYSTDTQYF.

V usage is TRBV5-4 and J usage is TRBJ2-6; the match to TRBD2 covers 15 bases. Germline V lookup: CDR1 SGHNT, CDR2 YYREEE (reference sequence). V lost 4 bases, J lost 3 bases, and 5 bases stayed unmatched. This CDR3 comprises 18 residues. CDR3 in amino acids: CASSAGLAGGGGANVLTF. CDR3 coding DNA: TGTGCCAGCAGCGCCGGACTAGCGGGGGGGGGTGGGGCCAACGTCCTGACTTTC. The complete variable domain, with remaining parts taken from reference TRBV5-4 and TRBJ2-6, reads ETGVTQSPTHLIKTRGQQVTLRCSSQSGHNTVSWYQQALGQGPQFIFQYYREEENGRGNFPPRFSGLQFPNYSSELNVNALELDDSALYLCASSAGLAGGGGANVLTFGAGSRLTVL.

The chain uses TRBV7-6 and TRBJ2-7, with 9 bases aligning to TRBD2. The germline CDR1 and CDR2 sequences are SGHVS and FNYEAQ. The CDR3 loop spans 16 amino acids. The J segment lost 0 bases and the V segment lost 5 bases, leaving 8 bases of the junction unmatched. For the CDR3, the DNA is TGTGCCAGCAGCCGTGAACTAGCGGGTGCCTCCTACGAGCAGTACTTC. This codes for CASSRELAGASYEQYF.

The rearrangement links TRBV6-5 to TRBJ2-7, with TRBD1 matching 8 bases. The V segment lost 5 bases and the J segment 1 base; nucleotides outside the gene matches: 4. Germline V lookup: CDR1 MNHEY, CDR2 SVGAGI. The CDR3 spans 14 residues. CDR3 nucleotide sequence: TGTGCCAGCAGTCGGACAGGGCGGTCCTACGAGCAGTACTTC. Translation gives CASSRTGRSYEQYF.